A single sample gave rise to the 27 T cell receptor beta chains below, sequenced in a study of T cells in narcolepsy. Generated by immunoSEQ multiplex PCR, the TCRdb table keeps only in-frame clones and is missing some. Of some 29,000 clones detected, 80% to 90% appear once; the ten largest clones hold more than 0.75%. Sequencing was performed on memory (CD45RA-) CD4+ T cells from blood. The receptors were sampled from a human donor in good health.

The J gene is TRBJ1-2, the V gene TRBV19, with 12 nucleotides matching TRBD1. Germline V gene data show CDR1 as LNHDA and CDR2 as SQIVND (reference sequence). The CDR3 sequence is 17 residues long. V was pared by 5 bases and J by 4 bases, with 11 bases of the junction left unmatched. The CDR3 here is CASSLTGTGGNPYGYTF. The CDR3 bases are TGTGCCAGTAGTTTGACCGGGACAGGGGGCAATCCCTATGGCTACACCTTC.

The rearrangement joins TRBV19 to TRBJ2-7; 9 nucleotides line up with TRBD1. Germline V gives CDR1 LNHDA, CDR2 SQIVND (reference sequence). The V gene end was trimmed by 5 bases and the J gene end by 6 bases; junction bases not matched to a gene: 8. CDR3 size: 14 residues. The CDR3 loop is CASSRRTGDGEQYF. In DNA form, the CDR3 reads TGTGCCAGTAGTCGACGGACAGGGGACGGCGAGCAGTACTTC.

The chain recombines TRBV4-2 with TRBJ2-5; 7 bases map to TRBD2. The germline V gene encodes CDR1 LGHNA and CDR2 YNFKEQ. CDR3 length: 15 amino acids. Losses at the gene ends were 1 base for V and 5 bases for J; bases not matched to a gene: 7. CDR3 in DNA: TGTGCCAGCAGCCAAGCAGCCACTAGCGCGGAGACCCAGTACTTC. Its translation: CASSQAATSAETQYF.

This chain uses TRBV2 with TRBJ2-5, with 10 nucleotides matching TRBD1. The CDR3 is made up of 15 amino acids. The J segment lost 5 bases and the V segment lost 8 bases, leaving 11 bases of the junction unmatched. Germline V lookup: CDR1 SNHLY, CDR2 FYNNEI. CDR3 DNA sequence: TGTGCCAGCCCCCCAACGGGACAGGGGATGGAGACCCAGTACTTC. It encodes CASPPTGQGMETQYF.

The chain recombines TRBV7-9 with TRBJ2-7, with 7 bases fitting TRBD2. The CDR3 loop spans 14 amino acids. Trimming cost V 2 bases and J 4 bases; bases outside gene matches: 5. Germline V gives CDR1 SEHNR, CDR2 FQNEAQ (reference sequence). This CDR3 is CASSLLSGGYEQYF. Here the CDR3 DNA reads TGTGCCAGCAGCTTACTCTCGGGGGGTTACGAGCAGTACTTC.

The chain combines TRBV7-2 with TRBJ2-5; D is ambiguous. The CDR3 sequence is 11 residues long. Between the trimmed V and J ends, which lost 4 bases and 5 bases, there was a span of 5 bases. Per the germline V gene, CDR1 is SGHTA and CDR2 is FQGNSA. CDR3 sequence (DNA): TGTGCCAGCAGCTCACAGGAGACCCAGTACTTC. It specifies CASSSQETQYF.

This CDR3 reads CASSYLGGETQYF. The CDR3 region has the DNA TGTGCCAGCAGTTACCTGGGCGGGGAGACCCAGTACTTC. This chain joins TRBV6-5 and TRBJ2-5; D might be TRBD2 (5 bases). Trimming pared 2 bases from V and 5 bases from J, leaving 9 bases between. The CDR3 has 13 residues. Germline CDR1 and CDR2: MNHEY and SVGAGI.

This chain joins TRBV18 and TRBJ1-4; no reliable D call. The CDR3 contains 14 residues. Trimming removed 3 bases from V and 5 bases from J, with 10 bases in between. CDR1 and CDR2 (germline): KGHSH, LQKENI. CDR3 DNA: TGTGCCAGCTCACCCGTTCGGGGAAATGAAAAACTGTTTTTT. This sequence encodes CASSPVRGNEKLFF.

Notes on this clone: One junction end does not reproduce the germline sequence, and a read error may be involved. J is TRBJ2-7 and V is TRBV27, with a weak D call TRBD1 (6 bases). CDR3 length: 10 residues. CDR1 is MNHEY and CDR2 is SMNVEV in the germline V gene (reference sequence). This CDR3 reads CASSPDEGDF. As DNA, the CDR3 is TGTGCCAGCAGCCCCGATGAGGGGGACTTC.

V and J are TRBV2 and TRBJ2-7; maybe TRBD1 (5 bases). This CDR3 spans 11 amino acids. V shed 8 bases and J shed 5 bases, with 10 bases lying between them. Germline values: CDR1 SNHLY, CDR2 FYNNEI. The CDR3 coding sequence is TGTGCCAGCCGTAGCAGGGACGAGCAGTACTTC. Translated, it gives CASRSRDEQYF.

In its sample, this clone was seen once. The V gene is TRBV19, the J gene TRBJ1-2; the D gene is possibly TRBD1 (5 bases). The CDR3 runs 16 residues. The V end was cut by 3 bases, the J end by 4 bases, with 18 bases between. The germline CDR1 and CDR2 sequences are LNHDA and SQIVND (reference sequence). CDR3 bases: TGTGCCAGTAGTATTCGTGTAGACGTTGGGGGCTATGGCTACACCTTC. Protein: CASSIRVDVGGYGYTF. Looking up the rest from reference TRBV19 and TRBJ1-2 gives the full variable domain: DGGITQSPKYLFRKEGQNVTLSCEQNLNHDAMYWYRQDPGQGLRLIYYSQIVNDFQKGDIAEGYSVSREKKESFPLTVTSAQKNPTAFYLCASSIRVDVGGYGYTFGSGTRLTVV.

This chain uses TRBV9 with TRBJ2-1, with D possibly being TRBD2 (6 bases). Germline V CDR1 and CDR2: SGDLS, YYNGEE. V lost 4 bases, J lost 0 bases, and 14 bases lay in between. CDR3 length: 16 residues. The CDR3 coding sequence is TGTGCCAGCAGCTTTCGTAGCGGTAGCTCCTACAATGAGCAGTTCTTC. It translates to CASSFRSGSSYNEQFF.

The chain is built from TRBV7-2 and TRBJ2-1, with TRBD1 as a possible D gene (6 bases). This CDR3 contains 16 residues. With 5 bases removed from V and 2 bases from J, the gap between germline ends came to 16 bases. The germline CDR1 and CDR2 sequences are SGHTA and FQGNSA. DNA for the CDR3: TGTGCCAGCAGCCAAGGGCAGGGGTGGGCCTACAATGAGCAGTTCTTC. Its translation is CASSQGQGWAYNEQFF.

The J gene is TRBJ1-1, the V gene TRBV5-1, with no clear D. CDR1 SGHRS and CDR2 YFSETQ come from the germline V gene. Trimming took 0 bases from V and 1 from J, leaving 10 bases between them. The CDR3 sequence is 15 residues long. The CDR3 region has the DNA TGCGCCAGCAGCTTGGAGCGGATCCCGAACACTGAAGCTTTCTTT. Translated: CASSLERIPNTEAFF.

The chain employs TRBV30 and TRBJ1-4; D possibly corresponds to TRBD1 (5 bases). Trimming shortened V by 0 bases and J by 3 bases, and 11 bases separated the two germline ends. Germline V CDR1 and CDR2: GTSNPN, SVGIG (reference sequence). The CDR3 consists of 15 residues. The CDR3 nucleotides read TGTGCCTGGAGTGTACTGGGGACGGCTAATGAAAAACTGTTTTTT. Protein sequence: CAWSVLGTANEKLFF.

The chain has TRBV19 and TRBJ2-4; 8 bases are a match to TRBD1. With 3 bases clipped from V and 7 bases from J, the junction kept 5 bases outside the gene matches. Germline V gives CDR1 LNHDA, CDR2 SQIVND (reference sequence). This CDR3 is 14 amino acids long. This CDR3 is CASSIQGAVNIQYF. In DNA form, the CDR3 reads TGTGCCAGTAGTATCCAGGGGGCGGTGAACATTCAGTACTTC.

This clone was observed a handful of times. This sequence joins TRBV6-5 and TRBJ1-2; the D gene is possibly TRBD1 (5 bases). V was trimmed by 2 bases and J by 4 bases, leaving 8 bases between them. The CDR3 sequence is 13 residues long. Germline-derived CDR1 and CDR2 are MNHEY and SVGAGI. CDR3 coding DNA: TGTGCCAGCAGTTACGGGGCCGGCTATGGCTACACCTTC. It codes for CASSYGAGYGYTF.

The chain recombines TRBV10-3 with TRBJ2-5; tentatively, D is TRBD2 (6 bases). This CDR3 spans 13 amino acids. Trimming cost V 6 bases and J 9 bases, with 17 bases left between them. Germline V gives CDR1 ENHRY, CDR2 SYGVKD. The CDR3 DNA reads as TGTGCCATCAGCGACGGGGGATCCATGCCCCAGTACTTC. Its translation is CAISDGGSMPQYF.

This clone was counted once. The chain combines TRBV9 with TRBJ2-5; the match to TRBD2 covers 7 bases. V was pared by 3 bases and J by 0 bases, with 14 bases of the junction left unmatched. Germline values: CDR1 SGDLS, CDR2 YYNGEE. The CDR3 contains 18 residues. The CDR3 coding sequence is TGTGCCAGCAGCGCCCACCCGTTGGGGGGGACGTACCAAGAGACCCAGTACTTC. This codes for CASSAHPLGGTYQETQYF.

The V gene is TRBV6-6, the J gene TRBJ1-1; the D is unclear. This CDR3 spans 15 amino acids. Deletions cut 6 bases from V and 6 bases from J, with 20 bases between. The germline gives CDR1 MNHNY, CDR2 SVGAGI (reference sequence). The CDR3: CASRSRRSPGAEAFF. As DNA, the CDR3 is TGTGCCAGCAGGAGCAGACGGAGCCCCGGAGCTGAAGCTTTCTTT.

This chain joins TRBV5-1 and TRBJ2-5, with TRBD1 matching over 9 bases. Germline CDR1 SGHRS, CDR2 YFSETQ. V lost 0 bases, J lost 3 bases, and 0 bases stayed unmatched. This CDR3 is 14 amino acids long. CDR3 sequence reads: CASSLGQGEETQYF. DNA for the CDR3: TGCGCCAGCAGCTTGGGACAGGGGGAAGAGACCCAGTACTTC.

V usage is TRBV9 and J usage is TRBJ2-1; maybe TRBD2 (7 bases). The V gene lost 4 bases and the J gene lost 6 bases, with 17 bases spanning the gap. This CDR3 is built from 15 residues. Per the germline V gene, CDR1 is SGDLS and CDR2 is YYNGEE. CDR3 in amino acids: CASSPMGGAGNEQFF. The CDR3 DNA reads TGTGCCAGCAGCCCGATGGGGGGGGCGGGCAATGAGCAGTTCTTC.

The CDR3 here is CASSSGLAGGTDTQYF. As DNA, the CDR3 is TGTGCCAGCAGCTCGGGACTAGCGGGGGGCACAGATACGCAGTATTTT. The chain carries TRBV7-2 and TRBJ2-3, with 14 bases identical to TRBD2. The J segment lost 1 base and the V segment lost 4 bases, leaving 1 base of the junction unmatched. This CDR3 region has 16 residues. Germline CDR1 reads SGHTA; CDR2 reads FQGNSA.

This chain joins TRBV11-1 and TRBJ2-7; D remains unclear. The CDR3 extends over 16 amino acids. Trimming took off 0 bases at V and 5 bases at J, with 17 bases between the two ends. Per the germline V gene, CDR1 is SGHAT and CDR2 is FQDESV (reference sequence). The CDR3 loop is CASSLAFTALAHEQYF. The CDR3 DNA reads TGTGCCAGCAGCTTAGCGTTTACAGCGCTGGCCCACGAGCAGTACTTC.

The V and J genes are TRBV11-3 and TRBJ2-1, with unresolved D. The V end was cut by 4 bases, the J end by 6 bases, with 16 bases between. Germline CDR1 reads SGHNT; CDR2 reads YENEEA. CDR3 length: 15 amino acids. The CDR3 DNA reads TGTGCCAGCAGCTCCAGCAGCCAGTATCGCAATGAGCAGTTCTTC. Amino acid sequence: CASSSSSQYRNEQFF.

The chain joins TRBV5-4 to TRBJ1-1; D gene unclear. Germline V gene lookup returns CDR1 SGHNT and CDR2 YYREEE (reference sequence). The CDR3 loop spans 15 amino acids. V shed 4 bases and J shed 2 bases, with 15 bases lying between them. The DNA for the CDR3 is TGTGCCAGCAGCCCGGACCCAGTAGGTAACACTGAAGCTTTCTTT. Protein product: CASSPDPVGNTEAFF. The variable domain in full, completed from reference TRBV5-4 and TRBJ1-1, reads ETGVTQSPTHLIKTRGQQVTLRCSSQSGHNTVSWYQQALGQGPQFIFQYYREEENGRGNFPPRFSGLQFPNYSSELNVNALELDDSALYLCASSPDPVGNTEAFFGQGTRLTVV.

The sample holds one count of this clone. V usage is TRBV25-1 and J usage is TRBJ2-7; D possibly corresponds to TRBD2 (7 bases). The CDR3 is made up of 15 amino acids. Germline V gene data show CDR1 as MGHDK and CDR2 as SYGVNS. Trimming left V 3 bases short and J 7 bases short, with 19 bases between. CDR3 DNA sequence: TGTGCCAGCAGTGAGGGAGAGGCGGGGGCGGAAGAGCAGTACTTC. This sequence encodes CASSEGEAGAEEQYF.